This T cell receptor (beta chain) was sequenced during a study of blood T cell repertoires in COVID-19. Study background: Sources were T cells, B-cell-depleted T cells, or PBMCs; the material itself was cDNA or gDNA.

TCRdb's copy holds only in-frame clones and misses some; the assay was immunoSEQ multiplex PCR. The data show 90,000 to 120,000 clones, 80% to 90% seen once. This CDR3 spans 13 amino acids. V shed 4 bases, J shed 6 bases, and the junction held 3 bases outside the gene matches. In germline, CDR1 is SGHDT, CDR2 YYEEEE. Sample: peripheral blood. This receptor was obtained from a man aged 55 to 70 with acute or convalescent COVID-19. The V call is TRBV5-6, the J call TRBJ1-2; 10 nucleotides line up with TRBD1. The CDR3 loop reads CASSIGQGDGYTF. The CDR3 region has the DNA TGTGCCAGCAGCATTGGACAGGGGGATGGCTACACCTTC.